The next 31 T cell receptor beta chains were all read from a single sample in a study of a mutant IDH1 vaccine in newly diagnosed glioma (dated by TCRdb to the early 2020s). The library was made by the immunoSEQ multiplex PCR assay. Drawn from immuneACCESS, this table holds only the in-frame rearrangements with V and J called that TCRdb kept. Clones are partly lost; checked studies trace under half to an unresolved V gene and leave the rest unexplained. In this sample the table shows around 42,000 clones, 80% to 90% of which occur a single time. In total, the top ten clones hold approximately 1.5% of the sample. Explained via the paper, the time point label denotes: week 5, during vaccination. A 20-mer mutant IDH1 peptide at 300 micrograms in Montanide made up each vaccine dose, which was injected subcutaneously together with topical imiquimod. The antigens for these receptors are not known. The sample here was PBMCs, taken from a glioma patient whose treatment included an IDH1 peptide vaccine. The origin of the receptors is a man aged 40-50 years with glioma.

V and J are TRBV19 and TRBJ2-3; no clear D. Looked up from germline, CDR1 is LNHDA and CDR2 is SQIVND (reference sequence). This CDR3 has 13 residues. Trimming removed 5 bases from V and 2 bases from J, with 8 bases in between. As DNA, the CDR3 is TGTGCCAGTAGTTCCACGACCACAGATACGCAGTATTTT. Its translation is CASSSTTTDTQYF.

The V gene is TRBV12-5, the J gene TRBJ2-7; 7 bases are shared with TRBD2. CDR1 and CDR2 from the germline V gene are LGHNT and FRNRAP. The CDR3 consists of 14 residues. V trimming: 7 bases; J trimming: 1 base; junction bases outside the gene matches: 7. CDR3 amino acids: CASALGGSSYEQYF. Written as DNA, the CDR3 is TGTGCTAGTGCCCTGGGGGGGTCGTCCTACGAGCAGTACTTC.

This chain joins TRBV5-8 and TRBJ1-1, with TRBD1 as a possible D gene (5 bases). Germline values: CDR1 SGHTS, CDR2 YDEGEE. The CDR3 loop spans 16 amino acids. Trimming pared 1 base from V and 1 base from J, leaving 14 bases between. CDR3 residues: CASSLRGGSPNTEAFF. The CDR3, as DNA: TGTGCCAGCAGCTTGAGGGGTGGCAGCCCGAACACTGAAGCTTTCTTT.

The V gene is TRBV9, the J gene TRBJ2-3, with D tentatively TRBD2 (6 bases). This CDR3 has 16 amino acids. The germline V gene has CDR1 SGDLS and CDR2 YYNGEE. Trimming took 0 bases from V and 2 from J, leaving 13 bases between them. The CDR3 sequence is CASSVVGRGNTDTQYF. For the CDR3, the DNA is TGTGCCAGCAGCGTAGTAGGGCGGGGTAACACAGATACGCAGTATTTT.

The chain recombines TRBV5-4 with TRBJ2-7, with D possibly being TRBD1 (5 bases). The length of the CDR3 is 14 residues. The V end lost 1 base, the J end lost 3 bases, and 11 bases lay between the germline ends. Germline V gene lookup returns CDR1 SGHNT and CDR2 YYREEE (reference sequence). This CDR3 is CASSLSGLVYEQYF. The CDR3 bases are TGTGCCAGCAGCTTGTCAGGGCTAGTCTACGAGCAGTACTTC.

The rearrangement links TRBV2 to TRBJ2-1; 8 bases are shared with TRBD2. Germline V gene data show CDR1 as SNHLY and CDR2 as FYNNEI. This CDR3 is built from 12 residues. J lost 6 bases, V lost 7 bases, and 2 bases had no gene match. The CDR3 bases are TGTGCCAGCAAAGGGACTAGCAATGAGCAGTTCTTC. It translates to CASKGTSNEQFF.

J is TRBJ1-4 and V is TRBV5-6; TRBD1 aligns across 8 bases. CDR3 length equals 14 residues. V gave up 5 bases and J gave up 4 bases; unmatched junction bases: 4. Germline V gene data show CDR1 as SGHDT and CDR2 as YYEEEE. The CDR3 coding sequence is TGTGCCAGCAGTTTGACAGGGGATAATGAAAAACTGTTTTTT. It is translated as CASSLTGDNEKLFF.

The J gene is TRBJ2-3, the V gene TRBV7-2, with D unclear. Trimming removed 1 base at V and 5 bases at J, with 13 bases between. The CDR3 sequence is 15 residues long. Per the germline V gene, CDR1 is SGHTA and CDR2 is FQGNSA. The CDR3 DNA follows: TGTGCCAGCAGCTTAGTAATCCGGTGGGGAGATACGCAGTATTTT. Amino acid sequence: CASSLVIRWGDTQYF.

The rearrangement links TRBV11-2 to TRBJ2-1; no definite D call. V lost 0 bases and J lost 5, with 14 bases in between. In germline, CDR1 is SGHAT, CDR2 FQNNGV. The CDR3 spans 16 residues. The DNA for the CDR3 is TGTGCCAGCAGCTTAGAGTCTGGTTTTCAGGACAATGAGCAGTTCTTC. It encodes CASSLESGFQDNEQFF.

The chain joins TRBV19 to TRBJ1-4, with a possible D match to TRBD1 (6 bases). Trimming stripped 6 bases from V and 5 bases from J, with 13 bases between. The germline V gene encodes CDR1 LNHDA and CDR2 SQIVND (reference sequence). The CDR3 length is 14 residues. The CDR3 nucleotides are TGTGCCAGTAGGGGAGGGGGAGCAAATGAAAAACTGTTTTTT. Its translation: CASRGGGANEKLFF.

This chain joins TRBV10-1 and TRBJ1-3; D gene ambiguous. The germline V gene has CDR1 WNHNN and CDR2 SYGVQD (reference sequence). Trimming pared 4 bases from V and 0 bases from J, leaving 7 bases between. The CDR3 spans 14 residues. The CDR3 bases are TGCGCCAGCAGTGGACACCCCTCTGGAAACACCATATATTTT. Translation: CASSGHPSGNTIYF.

This chain connects TRBV9 to TRBJ1-1; D is unresolved. Germline loops: CDR1 SGDLS, CDR2 YYNGEE. The CDR3 is 13 amino acids. V shed 6 bases and J shed 1 base, with 10 bases lying between them. Here the CDR3 reads CASNRIENTEAFF. DNA of the CDR3: TGTGCCAGCAATAGAATTGAGAACACTGAAGCTTTCTTT.

There are a few counts of this clone. The chain is built from TRBV19 and TRBJ2-1, with D perhaps matching TRBD2 (6 bases). Germline V CDR1 and CDR2: LNHDA, SQIVND (reference sequence). The CDR3 runs 12 residues. V was cut by 6 bases and J by 4 bases, with 7 bases left in between. The DNA for the CDR3 is TGTGCCAGTAGGGAGGGTTACAATGAGCAGTTCTTC. Residues: CASREGYNEQFF.

This sequence joins TRBV7-2 and TRBJ2-3; possibly TRBD2 for D (5 bases). V was trimmed by 5 bases and J by 2 bases, leaving 17 bases between them. Germline V lookup: CDR1 SGHTA, CDR2 FQGNSA. This CDR3 is built from 16 residues. The CDR3 here is CASSRQATRATDTQYF. The DNA of the CDR3 is TGTGCCAGCAGCCGCCAGGCCACTAGGGCCACAGATACGCAGTATTTT.

The chain carries TRBV5-1 and TRBJ1-1, with D tentatively TRBD1 (5 bases). Germline values: CDR1 SGHRS, CDR2 YFSETQ. CDR3 size: 16 residues. Trimming left V 0 bases short and J 2 bases short, with 14 bases between. The DNA for the CDR3 is TGCGCCAGCAGCTTGGATGGGCAGGGTGGAAACACTGAAGCTTTCTTT. It codes for CASSLDGQGGNTEAFF.

The CDR3 nucleotides read TGTGCCAGCAGTCTTGACAGTAACTACGAGCAGTACTTC. It specifies CASSLDSNYEQYF. The V call is TRBV27, the J call TRBJ2-7, with a weak D call TRBD1 (5 bases). V lost 5 bases and J lost 3, with 11 bases in between. Germline CDR1 reads MNHEY; CDR2 reads SMNVEV (reference sequence). The CDR3 is 13 residues long.

The genes are TRBV28 and TRBJ2-1; D is undetermined. The CDR3 is 14 residues long. CDR1 is MDHEN, CDR2 SYDVKM, per germline. Trimming stripped 6 bases from V and 0 bases from J, with 9 bases between. The CDR3 protein is CASRSPSSYNEQFF. CDR3 nucleotide sequence: TGTGCCAGCAGATCCCCTAGCTCCTACAATGAGCAGTTCTTC.

The chain uses TRBV7-9 and TRBJ2-1; D is ambiguous. This CDR3 spans 13 amino acids. Trimming removed 8 bases at V and 1 base at J, with 9 bases between. CDR1 SEHNR and CDR2 FQNEAQ come from the germline V gene (reference sequence). This CDR3 reads CASSGWSYNEQFF. For the CDR3, the DNA is TGTGCCAGCTCAGGATGGTCCTACAATGAGCAGTTCTTC.

The chain uses TRBV6-1 and TRBJ2-1, with 14 bases aligning to TRBD2. Germline CDR1 is MNHNS and CDR2 is SASEGT. The CDR3 totals 16 residues. Unmatched junction bases numbered 4, after V lost 3 bases and J lost 6 bases. CDR3 coding DNA: TGTGCCAGCAGTGAGCCGGGACTAGCGGGAGTCAATGAGCAGTTCTTC. Protein product: CASSEPGLAGVNEQFF.

This chain links TRBV21-1 with TRBJ2-5; the D call TRBD1 from the table was never checked on the DNA. TRBV21-1 is a recognized pseudogene. The CDR3 contains 16 residues. This CDR3 is CASSKEPQGGQETQYF. CDR3 DNA: TGTGCCAGCAGCAAAGAACCCCAGGGTGGTCAAGAGACCCAGTACTTC.

This sequence joins TRBV7-8 and TRBJ1-5; D is perhaps TRBD1 (6 bases). Germline V CDR1 and CDR2: SGHVS, FQNEAQ. The CDR3 is 16 amino acids. V lost 5 bases and J 6 bases, leaving 20 bases between the germline ends. The CDR3 DNA is TGTGCCAGCAGCCGCCGACAACAGGGAATGGGTCAGCCCCAGCATTTT. Its protein product is CASSRRQQGMGQPQHF.

The rearrangement uses TRBV27 and TRBJ2-7, with TRBD1 as a possible D gene (6 bases). CDR1 is MNHEY, CDR2 SMNVEV, per germline (reference sequence). CDR3 size: 15 residues. V was trimmed by 4 bases and J by 3 bases, leaving 16 bases between them. The CDR3 sequence is CASSSSQGLFYEQYF. For the CDR3, the DNA is TGTGCCAGCAGTTCCTCGCAGGGGCTTTTCTACGAGCAGTACTTC.

The chain is built from TRBV7-8 and TRBJ1-5, with unresolved D. This CDR3 comprises 14 residues. In germline, CDR1 is SGHVS, CDR2 FQNEAQ. Trimming stripped 2 bases from V and 4 bases from J, with 9 bases between. The CDR3 nucleotides are TGTGCCAGCAGCTTACAGTCCGCTAATCAGCCCCAGCATTTT. The encoded protein is CASSLQSANQPQHF.

The rearrangement links TRBV7-6 to TRBJ2-3, with a tentative D call TRBD2 (5 bases). V was shortened by 5 bases and J by 0 bases, with 9 bases between the two germline ends. The CDR3 totals 14 residues. Germline-derived CDR1 and CDR2 are SGHVS and FNYEAQ. The CDR3 reads CASSGGPSTDTQYF. The CDR3 bases are TGTGCCAGCAGCGGAGGACCTAGCACAGATACGCAGTATTTT.

Relative to its sample, this clone is medium-sized. CDR3 in DNA: TGTGCCAGCTGCCGGGTTAGCGGGAGGTTTAATGAGCAGTTCTTC. This translates into CASCRVSGRFNEQFF. The chain joins TRBV11-2 to TRBJ2-1; 10 bases match TRBD2. Losses at the gene ends were 8 bases for V and 7 bases for J; bases not matched to a gene: 11. The CDR3 consists of 15 residues. Germline V gives CDR1 SGHAT, CDR2 FQNNGV.

The chain is built from TRBV5-1 and TRBJ1-1; the D is unclear. Trimming left V 7 bases short and J 1 base short, with 17 bases between. The germline V gene has CDR1 SGHRS and CDR2 YFSETQ. This CDR3 is 15 amino acids long. CDR3 DNA: TGCGCCAGCGGATCCGTCGGTCGGGGGAACACTGAAGCTTTCTTT. Protein product: CASGSVGRGNTEAFF.

This chain uses TRBV6-5 with TRBJ1-3; D remains unclear. Germline values: CDR1 MNHEY, CDR2 SVGAGI. The CDR3 consists of 14 residues. Trimming shortened V by 4 bases and J by 8 bases, and 15 bases separated the two germline ends. CDR3 protein: CASSLGPRRDTIYF. The CDR3 DNA follows: TGTGCCAGCAGTTTAGGGCCCCGGCGCGACACCATATATTTT.

The chain is built from TRBV7-2 and TRBJ2-7; D call uncertain. V lost 5 bases to trimming and J lost 5 bases, with 7 bases between them. Germline V CDR1 and CDR2: SGHTA, FQGNSA. The CDR3 has 11 residues. Written as DNA, the CDR3 is TGTGCCAGCAGCCGCCTCGACGAGCAGTACTTC. Protein product: CASSRLDEQYF.

In its sample, this clone was seen a few times. This sequence joins TRBV6-4 and TRBJ2-2; D gene uncertain. Between the trimmed V and J ends, which lost 6 bases and 1 base, there was a span of 12 bases. Germline CDR1 reads MRHNA; CDR2 reads SNTAGT. This CDR3 comprises 15 residues. CDR3 DNA sequence: TGTGCCAGCAGAACAACGGCTTTGAACACCGGGGAGCTGTTTTTT. Residues: CASRTTALNTGELFF.

This clone was found once. J is TRBJ1-4 and V is TRBV5-1; 7 bases fit TRBD1. With V trimmed by 3 bases and J by 3 bases, 8 bases remained unmatched. This CDR3 is 16 amino acids long. The germline V gene encodes CDR1 SGHRS and CDR2 YFSETQ. Written as DNA, the CDR3 is TGCGCCAGCAGCTCTACAGGGGCAGGGGCTAATGAAAAACTGTTTTTT. It encodes CASSSTGAGANEKLFF.

Only one count was recorded for this clone. The chain carries TRBV19 and TRBJ2-5; 9 nucleotides match TRBD1. From germline, CDR1 is LNHDA and CDR2 SQIVND (reference sequence). The CDR3 sequence is 14 residues long. Trimming took 5 bases from V and 4 from J; bases not matched to a gene: 5. The CDR3 sequence: CASSVGQGGETQYF. Written as DNA, the CDR3 is TGTGCCAGTAGTGTGGGACAGGGAGGAGAGACCCAGTACTTC.